This entry is about one T cell receptor beta chain. Its antigen is currently unknown. This sample is part of a study of metastatic and nonmetastatic thyroid tumors. Broader study findings: The reported finding was significantly higher TCR beta diversity in malignant thyroid tumors relative to benign nodules, in blood and tumor.

TCRdb re-called the PCR reads via MiXCR. The sample contains approximately 70,000 clones, around 20% of which appear only once. No treatment of any kind had been given to any patient before thyroid surgery. The sequenced material came from blood. The TCR was taken from a female donor with papillary thyroid cancer or a benign thyroid nodule (not recorded which). Some clones in this sample may be carry-over from other donors' samples.

CDR3 nucleotide sequence: TGTGCCAGCAGCTTAGACGCTGGTTATTCCTACGAGCAGTACTTC. Its protein is CASSLDAGYSYEQYF. The chain links TRBV7-6 to TRBJ2-7; no clear D. The length of the CDR3 is 15 residues. The V end lost 1 base, the J end lost 1 base, and 11 bases lay between the germline ends. The germline V gene has CDR1 SGHVS and CDR2 FNYEAQ.